This is a list of T cell receptor beta chains from one sample in a study of identical twins. TCRdb used MiXCR to reprocess the 5' RACE reads, holding one entry per CDR3 protein. The sample yields about 240,000 distinct CDR3 sequences, about 10% seen once. The sequencing input was memory T cells sorted from blood. All receptors come from a man aged 50 to 60 in good health. CDR3s include the opening cysteine and the closing phenylalanine or tryptophan. The D gene is left open where the match is weak. The size field is filled for only some rows; it gives once, few, many or a size class.

TRBJ1-1,TRBV5-8,many,TRBD1,CASRPGQGASRTEAFF,TGTGCCAGCAGACCCGGACAGGGGGCGAGTCGAACTGAAGCTTTCTTT
TRBJ2-3,TRBV10-2,many,-,CASRGDRLADTQYF,TGCGCCAGCAGAGGCGATAGATTGGCAGATACGCAGTATTTT
TRBJ2-1,TRBV7-9,many,-,CASSLEHYAYNEQFF,TGTGCCAGCAGCTTAGAACATTACGCTTACAATGAGCAGTTCTTC
TRBJ2-6,TRBV2,few,-,CASSEKGMRAGANVLTF,TGTGCCAGCAGTGAGAAGGGGATGAGGGCTGGGGCCAACGTCCTGACTTTC
TRBJ2-3,TRBV7-9,few,TRBD2,CASSLGGGPGTDTQYF,TGTGCCAGCAGCTTAGGGGGAGGGCCCGGCACAGATACGCAGTATTTT
TRBJ1-2,TRBV7-2,-,TRBD1,CASSLVGTGKGYTF,TGTGCCAGCAGCTTAGTGGGGACAGGGAAAGGCTACACCTTC
TRBJ1-3,TRBV6-5,few,-,CASSYRLSTGNTIYF,TGTGCCAGCAGTTACCGCCTTTCAACTGGAAACACCATATATTTT
TRBJ1-2,TRBV5-4,few,-,CASSIQGNGYTF,TGTGCCAGCAGCATTCAGGGGAATGGCTACACCTTC
TRBJ1-5,TRBV9,-,TRBD1,CASSPGTGLTNQPQHF,TGTGCCAGCAGCCCCGGGACAGGGTTAACCAATCAGCCCCAGCATTTT
TRBJ1-2,TRBV15,few,-,CATSRELNYGYGYTF,TGTGCCACCAGCAGAGAATTGAACTATGGCTATGGCTACACCTTC
TRBJ2-1,TRBV11-2,many,TRBD2,CASSLDWIAGEGNEQFF,TGTGCCAGCAGCTTAGATTGGATAGCGGGAGAGGGCAATGAGCAGTTCTTC
TRBJ2-5,TRBV12-3/TRBV12-4,few,-,CASTLEETQYF,TGTGCCAGCACCCTAGAAGAGACCCAGTACTTC
TRBJ2-1,TRBV9,few,-,CASSGRYDNEQFF,TGTGCCAGCAGCGGAAGGTATGACAATGAGCAGTTCTTC
TRBJ2-5,TRBV5-1,many,-,CASSKQRQSQETQYF,TGCGCCAGCAGCAAACAAAGACAGAGCCAAGAGACCCAGTACTTC
TRBJ2-1,TRBV7-9,-,TRBD1,CASNRGQYNEQFF,TGTGCCAGCAACAGGGGGCAATACAATGAGCAGTTCTTC
TRBJ1-1,TRBV4-3,many,-,CASSQETHQNTEAFF,TGCGCCAGCAGCCAAGAGACCCACCAGAACACTGAAGCTTTCTTT
TRBJ2-2,TRBV11-2,-,-,CASSLMGGTGELFF,TGTGCCAGCAGCTTAATGGGGGGCACCGGGGAGCTGTTTTTT
TRBJ2-2,TRBV2,few,-,CASSEALGGAERELFF,TGTGCCAGCAGTGAAGCGCTAGGGGGTGCTGAAAGGGAGCTGTTTTTT
TRBJ2-7,TRBV5-4,-,-,CASSSEFREQYF,TGTGCCAGCAGCTCTGAATTTCGCGAGCAGTACTTC
TRBJ2-2,TRBV7-9,few,-,CASSLISGELFF,TGTGCCAGCAGCTTAATATCCGGGGAGCTGTTTTTT
TRBJ2-5,TRBV6-5,many,-,CASSYSGGETQYF,TGTGCCAGCAGTTACAGTGGTGGAGAGACCCAGTACTTC
TRBJ1-6,TRBV12-3/TRBV12-4,many,TRBD1,CASRTGGDNSPLHF,TGTGCCAGCAGAACAGGGGGCGATAATTCACCCCTCCACTTT
TRBJ2-2,TRBV11-2,many,-,CASSLDRNTGELFF,TGTGCCAGCAGCTTAGACCGAAACACCGGGGAGCTGTTTTTT
TRBJ2-5,TRBV5-4,once,-,CASSMDLRVETQYF,TGTGCCAGCAGCATGGATTTACGAGTCGAGACCCAGTACTTC
TRBJ2-1,TRBV11-2,few,-,CASSLKGGTYNEQFF,TGTGCCAGCAGCTTAAAGGGGGGCACATACAATGAGCAGTTCTTC
TRBJ1-2,TRBV14,many,-,CASSRQNYGYTF,TGTGCCAGCAGTCGACAGAACTATGGCTACACCTTC
TRBJ1-3,TRBV20-1,-,-,CSARDPARSGNTIYF,TGCAGTGCTAGAGATCCGGCTCGCTCTGGAAACACCATATATTTT
TRBJ2-7,TRBV20-1,-,-,CSARDLAGDSYEQYF,TGCAGTGCTAGAGATCTGGCAGGGGACTCCTACGAGCAGTACTTC
TRBJ2-1,TRBV7-2,few,-,CASSLGVVGRNEQFF,TGTGCCAGCAGCTTAGGGGTAGTGGGGCGTAATGAGCAGTTCTTC
TRBJ1-1,TRBV14,few,-,CASSPQIQGTEAFF,TGTGCCAGCAGCCCTCAAATACAGGGTACTGAAGCTTTCTTT
TRBJ1-2,TRBV18,-,-,CASSPGGTTMGYTF,TGTGCCAGCTCACCAGGGGGGACTACTATGGGCTACACCTTC
TRBJ2-1,TRBV29-1,many,-,CSVEEGRNEQFF,TGCAGCGTTGAAGAGGGACGTAATGAGCAGTTCTTC
TRBJ2-3,TRBV12-3/TRBV12-4,many,-,CASSDRQVTDTQYF,TGTGCCAGCAGTGATAGACAGGTCACAGATACGCAGTATTTT
TRBJ2-1,TRBV12-3/TRBV12-4,-,-,CASSSRDPNEQFF,TGTGCCAGCAGTTCCCGGGACCCCAATGAGCAGTTCTTC
TRBJ2-5,TRBV20-1,many,-,CSAIRGANTQYF,TGCAGTGCCATCCGTGGGGCGAATACCCAGTACTTC
TRBJ2-7,TRBV20-1,many,-,CSARVAGEQYF,TGCAGTGCTAGAGTAGCCGGGGAGCAGTACTTC
TRBJ2-1,TRBV4-1,many,-,CASSQKVSSEQFF,TGCGCCAGCAGCCAGAAGGTCAGCTCGGAGCAGTTCTTC
TRBJ2-1,TRBV6-5,-,TRBD2,CASTLMGGGSNEQFF,TGTGCCAGCACGTTGATGGGCGGGGGGTCTAATGAGCAGTTCTTC
TRBJ2-5,TRBV18,few,-,CASSRDGETQYF,TGTGCCAGCTCCCGGGACGGGGAGACCCAGTACTTC
TRBJ2-5,TRBV7-9,many,-,CASRRTDQETQYF,TGTGCCAGCAGGCGGACAGACCAAGAGACCCAGTACTTC
TRBJ2-3,TRBV5-1,few,-,CASSLTGARADTQYF,TGCGCCAGCAGCTTGACGGGAGCGAGGGCAGATACGCAGTATTTT
TRBJ2-1,TRBV28,many,TRBD2,CASSSLFSGGATGEQFF,TGTGCCAGCAGTTCTCTGTTCAGCGGGGGGGCGACGGGTGAGCAGTTCTTC
TRBJ2-7,TRBV4-3,many,-,CASSQEGSGSGNEQYF,TGCGCCAGCAGCCAAGAAGGCAGTGGGAGTGGCAACGAGCAGTACTTC
TRBJ2-3,TRBV20-1,many,TRBD2,CSARPSGRLTDTQYF,TGCAGTGCTAGGCCTAGCGGGAGGTTAACAGATACGCAGTATTTT
TRBJ1-2,TRBV5-1,many,-,CASSLGANYGYTF,TGCGCCAGCAGCTTGGGAGCCAACTATGGCTACACCTTC
TRBJ2-3,TRBV19,few,-,CASSKAIPDTQYF,TGTGCCAGTAGTAAGGCGATTCCAGATACGCAGTATTTT